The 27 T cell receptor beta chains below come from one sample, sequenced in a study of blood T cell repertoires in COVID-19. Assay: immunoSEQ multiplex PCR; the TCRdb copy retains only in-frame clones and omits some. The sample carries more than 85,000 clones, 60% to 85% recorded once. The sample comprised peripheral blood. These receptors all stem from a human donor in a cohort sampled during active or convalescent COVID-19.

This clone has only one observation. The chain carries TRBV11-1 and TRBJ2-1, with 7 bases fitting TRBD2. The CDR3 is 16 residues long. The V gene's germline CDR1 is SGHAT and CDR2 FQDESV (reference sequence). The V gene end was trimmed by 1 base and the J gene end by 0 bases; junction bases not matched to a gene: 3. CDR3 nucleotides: TGTGCCAGCAGCTTAGTCGGGGGGTACTCCTACAATGAGCAGTTCTTC. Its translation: CASSLVGGYSYNEQFF.

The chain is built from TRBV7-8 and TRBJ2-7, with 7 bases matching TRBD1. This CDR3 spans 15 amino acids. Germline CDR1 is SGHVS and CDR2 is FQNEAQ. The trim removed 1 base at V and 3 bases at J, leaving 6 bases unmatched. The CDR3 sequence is CASSLGDSPDYEQYF. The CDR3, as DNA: TGTGCCAGCAGCTTAGGGGACAGTCCGGACTACGAGCAGTACTTC.

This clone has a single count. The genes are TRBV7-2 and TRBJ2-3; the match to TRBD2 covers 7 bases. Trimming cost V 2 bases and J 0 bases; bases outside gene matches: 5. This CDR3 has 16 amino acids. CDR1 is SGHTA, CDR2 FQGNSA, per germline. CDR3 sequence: CASSLTRTRSTDTQYF. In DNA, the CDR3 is TGTGCCAGCAGCTTAACGCGGACTAGAAGCACAGATACGCAGTATTTT.

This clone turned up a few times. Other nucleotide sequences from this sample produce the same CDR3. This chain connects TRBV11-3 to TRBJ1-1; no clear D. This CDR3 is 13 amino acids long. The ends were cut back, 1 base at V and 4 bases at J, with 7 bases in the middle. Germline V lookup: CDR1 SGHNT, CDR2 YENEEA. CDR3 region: CASSLVRGTEAFF. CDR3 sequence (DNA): TGTGCCAGCAGCTTAGTCCGGGGCACTGAAGCTTTCTTT.

The CDR3 is CASSLLSVLQSYNEQFF. The CDR3 nucleotides read TGCGCCAGCAGCTTGCTTTCGGTACTACAATCCTACAATGAGCAGTTCTTC. V usage is TRBV5-1 and J usage is TRBJ2-1, with D unclear. Between the trimmed V and J ends, which lost 1 base and 1 base, there was a span of 15 bases. CDR3 size: 17 residues. The germline gives CDR1 SGHRS, CDR2 YFSETQ.

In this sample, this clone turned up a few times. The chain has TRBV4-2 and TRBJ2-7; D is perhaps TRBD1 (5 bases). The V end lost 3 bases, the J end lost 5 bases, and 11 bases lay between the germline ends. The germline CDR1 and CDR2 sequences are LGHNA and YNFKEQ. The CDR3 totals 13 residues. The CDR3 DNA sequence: TGTGCCAGCAGCCAGAGGCAGGGCCACGAGCAGTACTTC. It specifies CASSQRQGHEQYF.

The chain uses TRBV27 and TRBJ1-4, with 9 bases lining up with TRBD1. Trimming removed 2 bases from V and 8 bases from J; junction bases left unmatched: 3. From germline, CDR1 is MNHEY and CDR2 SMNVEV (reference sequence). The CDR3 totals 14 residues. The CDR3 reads CASSLTGGVEKLFF. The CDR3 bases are TGTGCCAGCAGTTTAACAGGGGGCGTAGAAAAACTGTTTTTT.

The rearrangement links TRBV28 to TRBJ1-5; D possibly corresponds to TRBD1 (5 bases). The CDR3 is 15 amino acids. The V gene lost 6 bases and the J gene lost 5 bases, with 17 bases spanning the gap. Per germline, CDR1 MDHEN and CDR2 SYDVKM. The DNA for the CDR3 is TGTGCCAGCAGCCTAAATACAGGAGATTATCAGCCCCAGCATTTT. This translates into CASSLNTGDYQPQHF.

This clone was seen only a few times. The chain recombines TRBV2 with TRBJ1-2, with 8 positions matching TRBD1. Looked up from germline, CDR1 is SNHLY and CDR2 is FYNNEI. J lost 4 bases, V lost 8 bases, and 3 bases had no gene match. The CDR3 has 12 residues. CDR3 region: CASGQGIYGYTF. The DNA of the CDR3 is TGTGCCAGCGGACAGGGAATCTATGGCTACACCTTC. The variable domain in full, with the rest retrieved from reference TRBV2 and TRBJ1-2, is EPEVTQTPSHQVTQMGQEVILRCVPISNHLYFYWYRQILGQKVEFLVSFYNNEISEKSEIFDDQFSVERPDGSNFTLKIRSTKLEDSAMYFCASGQGIYGYTFGSGTRLTVV.

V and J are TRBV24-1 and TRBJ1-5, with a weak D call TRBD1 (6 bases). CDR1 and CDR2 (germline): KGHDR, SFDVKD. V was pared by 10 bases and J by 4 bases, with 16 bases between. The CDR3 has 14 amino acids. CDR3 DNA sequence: TGTGCCACAGATGGGGGCGGCCCTAATCAGCCCCAGCATTTT. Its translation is CATDGGGPNQPQHF.

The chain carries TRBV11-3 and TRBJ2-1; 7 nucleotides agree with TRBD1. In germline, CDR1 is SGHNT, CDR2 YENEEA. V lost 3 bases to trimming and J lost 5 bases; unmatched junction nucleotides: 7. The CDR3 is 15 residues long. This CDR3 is CASSLGQSSNNEQFF. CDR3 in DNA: TGTGCCAGCAGCTTGGGACAGTCTTCAAACAATGAGCAGTTCTTC.

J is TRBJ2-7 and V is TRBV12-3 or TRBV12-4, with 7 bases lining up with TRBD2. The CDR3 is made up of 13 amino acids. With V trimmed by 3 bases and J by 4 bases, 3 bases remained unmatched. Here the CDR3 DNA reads TGTGCCAGCAGTTTCGCTAGCGGTTACGAGCAGTACTTC. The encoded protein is CASSFASGYEQYF.

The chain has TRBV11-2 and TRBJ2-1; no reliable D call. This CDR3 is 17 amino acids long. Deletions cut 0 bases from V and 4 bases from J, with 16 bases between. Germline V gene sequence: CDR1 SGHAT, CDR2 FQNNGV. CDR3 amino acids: CASSLDSGAIFYNEQFF. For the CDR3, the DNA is TGTGCCAGCAGCTTAGACTCCGGAGCCATATTTTACAATGAGCAGTTCTTC.

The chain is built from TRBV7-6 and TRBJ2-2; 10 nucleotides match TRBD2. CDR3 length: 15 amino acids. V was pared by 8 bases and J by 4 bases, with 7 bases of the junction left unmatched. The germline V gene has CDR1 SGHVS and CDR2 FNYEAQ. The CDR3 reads CASSPGLATTGELFF. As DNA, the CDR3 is TGTGCCAGCTCTCCGGGACTAGCGACCACCGGGGAGCTGTTTTTT.

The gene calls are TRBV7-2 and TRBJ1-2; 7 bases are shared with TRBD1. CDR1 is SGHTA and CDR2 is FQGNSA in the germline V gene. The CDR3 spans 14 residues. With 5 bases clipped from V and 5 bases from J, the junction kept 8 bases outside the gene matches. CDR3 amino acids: CASSRQGVGYGYTF. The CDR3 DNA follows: TGTGCCAGCAGCCGCCAGGGGGTTGGATATGGCTACACCTTC.

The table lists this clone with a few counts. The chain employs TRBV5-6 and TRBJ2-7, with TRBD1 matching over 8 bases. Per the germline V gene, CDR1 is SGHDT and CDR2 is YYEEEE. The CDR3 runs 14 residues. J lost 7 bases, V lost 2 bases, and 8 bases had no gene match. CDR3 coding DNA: TGTGCCAGCAGCTTTAGTGACAGGGGTCTGGAGCAGTACTTC. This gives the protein CASSFSDRGLEQYF.

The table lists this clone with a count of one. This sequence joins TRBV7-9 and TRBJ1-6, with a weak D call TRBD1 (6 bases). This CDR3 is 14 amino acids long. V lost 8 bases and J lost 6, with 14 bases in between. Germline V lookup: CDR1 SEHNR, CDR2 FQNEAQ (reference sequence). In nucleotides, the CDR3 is TGTGCCAGCGGGAGGGGGGGCCTTAATTCACCCCTCCACTTT. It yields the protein CASGRGGLNSPLHF.

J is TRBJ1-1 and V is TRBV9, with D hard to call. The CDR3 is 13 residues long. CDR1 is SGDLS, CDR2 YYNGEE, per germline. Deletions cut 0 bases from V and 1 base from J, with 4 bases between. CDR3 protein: CASSVVQNTEAFF. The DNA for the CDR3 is TGTGCCAGCAGCGTAGTACAGAACACTGAAGCTTTCTTT.

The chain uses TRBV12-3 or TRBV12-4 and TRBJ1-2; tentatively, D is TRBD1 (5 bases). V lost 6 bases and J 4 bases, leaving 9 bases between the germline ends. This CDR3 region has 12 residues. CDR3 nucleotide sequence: TGTGCCAGCAGCCTCGACAGCTATGGCTACACCTTC. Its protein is CASSLDSYGYTF.

CDR3 nucleotide sequence: TGTGCCAGTAGTAGCCGGGACAGACAACAAGAGACCCAGTACTTC. This encodes CASSSRDRQQETQYF. The V and J genes are TRBV19 and TRBJ2-5, with TRBD1 matching over 7 bases. J lost 2 bases, V lost 4 bases, and 7 bases had no gene match. The germline V gene encodes CDR1 LNHDA and CDR2 SQIVND (reference sequence). This CDR3 has 15 amino acids.

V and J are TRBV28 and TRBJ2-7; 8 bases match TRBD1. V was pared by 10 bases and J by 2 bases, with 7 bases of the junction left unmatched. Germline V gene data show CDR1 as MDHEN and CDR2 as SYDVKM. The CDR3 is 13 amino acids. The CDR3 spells CATNGQGTYEQYF. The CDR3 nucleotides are TGTGCCACGAACGGACAGGGCACCTACGAGCAGTACTTC.

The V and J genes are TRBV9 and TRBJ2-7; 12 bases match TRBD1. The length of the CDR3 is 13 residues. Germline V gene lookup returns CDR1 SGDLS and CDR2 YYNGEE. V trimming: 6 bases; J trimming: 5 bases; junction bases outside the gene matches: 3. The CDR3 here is CASTGTGGDEQYF. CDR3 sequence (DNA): TGTGCCAGCACCGGGACAGGGGGCGACGAGCAGTACTTC. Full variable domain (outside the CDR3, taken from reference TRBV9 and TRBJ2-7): DSGVTQTPKHLITATGQRVTLRCSPRSGDLSVYWYQQSLDQGLQFLIQYYNGEERAKGNILERFSAQQFPDLHSELNLSSLELGDSALYFCASTGTGGDEQYFGPGTRLTVT.

The CDR3 DNA follows: TGTGCCAGCAGACCGGGACAGGGTGGCACAGATACGCAGTATTTT. It specifies CASRPGQGGTDTQYF. The chain employs TRBV7-3 and TRBJ2-3, with 9 positions matching TRBD1. This CDR3 has 15 residues. Germline loops: CDR1 SGHTA, CDR2 FQGTGA. V lost 6 bases and J lost 1; bases outside the gene matches: 5.

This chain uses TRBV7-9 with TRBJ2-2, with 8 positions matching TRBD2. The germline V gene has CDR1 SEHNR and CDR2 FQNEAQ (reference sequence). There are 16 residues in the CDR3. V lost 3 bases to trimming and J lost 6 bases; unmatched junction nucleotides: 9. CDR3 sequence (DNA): TGTGCCAGCAGCTTGGGCCTCAGCGGGAGCGCCGGGGAGCTGTTTTTT. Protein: CASSLGLSGSAGELFF.

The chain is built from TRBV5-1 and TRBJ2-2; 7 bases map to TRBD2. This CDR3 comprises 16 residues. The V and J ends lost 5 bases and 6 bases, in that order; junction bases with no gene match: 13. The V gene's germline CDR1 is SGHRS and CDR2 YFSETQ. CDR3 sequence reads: CASSPARGKDAGELFF. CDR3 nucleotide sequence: TGCGCCAGCAGTCCCGCGCGGGGGAAGGATGCCGGGGAGCTGTTTTTT.

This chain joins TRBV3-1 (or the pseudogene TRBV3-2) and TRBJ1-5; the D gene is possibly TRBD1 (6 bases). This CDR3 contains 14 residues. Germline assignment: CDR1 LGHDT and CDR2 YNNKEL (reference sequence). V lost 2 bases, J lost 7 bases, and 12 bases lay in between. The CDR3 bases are TGTGCCAGCAGCCAAAGACAGGCCGGACAGCCCCAGCATTTT. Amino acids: CASSQRQAGQPQHF.

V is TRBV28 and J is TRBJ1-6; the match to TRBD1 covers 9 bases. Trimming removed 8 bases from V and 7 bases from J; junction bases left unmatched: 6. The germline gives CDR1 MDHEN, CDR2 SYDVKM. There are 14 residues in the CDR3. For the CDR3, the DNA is TGTGCCAGCCACACAGGGGGCACCAATTCACCCCTCCACTTT. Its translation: CASHTGGTNSPLHF.